The text below deals with one TCR beta chain. The antigen remains undetermined. This entry is derived from a study of CD8+ T cells in alopecia areata. Study-wide background: The study gave treated patients oral tofacitinib at 5 to 10 mg twice daily. It was 6 to 18 months of tofacitinib, and then there were 6 months off drug.

Findings and limits, study-wide: TCR sharing was clearer in mice than between patients, perhaps partly owing to patient HLA diversity. Sequencing of scalp samples also includes resident alphabeta T cells from normal skin.

Sequencing used cDNA as its template, made by extracting RNA and reverse transcribing it. Clones were read by immunoSEQ multiplex PCR, and TCRdb kept only the in-frame ones, dropping some. The table includes roughly 97,000 clones, 41% detected once. V lost 2 bases, J lost 4 bases, and 10 bases lay in between. The CDR3 length is 13 residues. The germline CDR1 and CDR2 sequences are SGHDT and YYEEEE. The specimen sequenced was CD4+ T cells sorted from blood. This chain uses TRBV5-6 with TRBJ2-7; the D is unclear. The source is a human donor with alopecia areata. As DNA, the CDR3 is TGTGCCAGCAGCTTAAACGACGGTTACGAGCAGTACTTC. Translation gives CASSLNDGYEQYF.